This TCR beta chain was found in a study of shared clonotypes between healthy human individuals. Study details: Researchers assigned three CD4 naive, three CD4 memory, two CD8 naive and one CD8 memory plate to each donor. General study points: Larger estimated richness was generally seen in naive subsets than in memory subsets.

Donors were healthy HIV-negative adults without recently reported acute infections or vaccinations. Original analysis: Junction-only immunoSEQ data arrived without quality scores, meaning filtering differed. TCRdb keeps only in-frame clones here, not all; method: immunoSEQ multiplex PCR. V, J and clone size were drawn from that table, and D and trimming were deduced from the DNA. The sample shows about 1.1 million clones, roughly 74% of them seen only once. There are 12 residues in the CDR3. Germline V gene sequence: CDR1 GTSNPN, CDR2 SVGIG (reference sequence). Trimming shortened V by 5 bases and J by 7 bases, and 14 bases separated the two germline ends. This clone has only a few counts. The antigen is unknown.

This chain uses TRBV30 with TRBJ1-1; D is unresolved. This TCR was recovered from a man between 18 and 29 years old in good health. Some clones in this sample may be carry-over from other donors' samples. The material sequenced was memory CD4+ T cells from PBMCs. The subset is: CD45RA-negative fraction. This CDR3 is CAWEPGIYEAFF. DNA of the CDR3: TGTGCCTGGGAACCCGGGATATATGAAGCTTTCTTT.